The following is a T cell receptor beta chain sequence with its context. Everyone who donated was a healthy bone marrow donor. These data originate in a study of cytomegalovirus exposure and HLA in healthy donors. The germline gives CDR1 ENHRY, CDR2 SYGVKD. This CDR3 has 13 residues. Deletions cut 8 bases from V and 2 bases from J, with 12 bases between. The PCR was carried out with 60 Vbeta primers and 13 Jbeta primers. Using immunoSEQ multiplex PCR, the repertoire was profiled, and TCRdb retains in-frame clones only, with some absent. Of fewer than 200,000 clones in the sample, roughly 72% were seen once.

Sequenced: PBMCs. The sequence came from a man aged 40-50 years in good health and CMV-seropositive. This chain joins TRBV10-3 and TRBJ1-1, with a tentative D call TRBD1 (5 bases). CDR3 nucleotides: TGTGCCATCGGGGGGGGGATAAACACTGAAGCTTTCTTT. As protein: CAIGGGINTEAFF.